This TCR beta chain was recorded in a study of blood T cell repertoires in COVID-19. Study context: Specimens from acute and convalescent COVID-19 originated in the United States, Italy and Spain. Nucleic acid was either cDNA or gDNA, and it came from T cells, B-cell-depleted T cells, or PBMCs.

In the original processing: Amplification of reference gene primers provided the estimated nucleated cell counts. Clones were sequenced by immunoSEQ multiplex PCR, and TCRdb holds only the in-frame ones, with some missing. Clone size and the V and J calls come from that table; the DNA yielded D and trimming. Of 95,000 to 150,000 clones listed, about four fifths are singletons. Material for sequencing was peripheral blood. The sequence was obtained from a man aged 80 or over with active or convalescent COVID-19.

CDR3 residues: CASRPLGGSSNEKLFF. CDR3 in DNA: TGCGCCAGCAGACCATTAGGGGGCTCTTCTAATGAAAAACTGTTTTTT. The chain has TRBV5-1 and TRBJ1-4; 7 positions agree with TRBD1. With 5 bases clipped from V and 3 bases from J, the junction kept 10 bases outside the gene matches. Germline V gene lookup returns CDR1 SGHRS and CDR2 YFSETQ. This CDR3 is 16 amino acids long.